The rows below give T cell receptor beta chains drawn from one sample of a study of CD8 T cells in ankylosing spondylitis. TCRdb called the 5' RACE reads again in MiXCR, with one record for every CDR3 protein. The repertoire has 290,000 or so distinct CDR3 sequences, 20% of them found once; the top ten carry about 3.7%. Sequencing was done on a sample of blood, either unsorted or a sorted T cell fraction (not recorded which). Source of these receptors: a female donor with ankylosing spondylitis or in good health (not recorded which). CDR3s include the opening cysteine and the closing phenylalanine or tryptophan. The order of the fields is J gene, V gene, D gene, clone size, CDR3 DNA, CDR3 protein. A D gene is named only where the DNA matches it firmly. A row's size may be missing; if present it is once, few, many or a size class.

>TRBJ2-7|TRBV18|-|-
TGTGCCAGCTCACCACAGGCGCCCGTGGACCAGCAGTACTTC
CASSPQAPVDQQYF
>TRBJ2-7|TRBV7-2|TRBD2|-
TGTGCCAGCAGCCCGGGACTAGAAAACGAGCAGTACTTC
CASSPGLENEQYF
>TRBJ2-5|TRBV6-1|TRBD1|few
TGTGCCAGCCACAGGGGGCCGGGGGAGACCCAGTACTTC
CASHRGPGETQYF
>TRBJ2-7|TRBV29-1|TRBD2|many
TGCAGCGTTGAAGGCGGGGAGGGCCCCTCCTACGAGCAGTACTTC
CSVEGGEGPSYEQYF
>TRBJ2-3|TRBV5-5|TRBD2|few
TGTGCCAGCAGCTCGCCAGCGGGAGGCACAGATACGCAGTATTTT
CASSSPAGGTDTQYF
>TRBJ2-7|TRBV5-6|TRBD1|once
TGTGCCAGCAGCTTTCCGGGACAGGGGAACGGGCAGTACTTC
CASSFPGQGNGQYF
>TRBJ2-2|TRBV5-4|-|-
TGTGCCAGCAGCGAGGATCGGCCAGGGTCCACCGGGGAGCTGTTTTTT
CASSEDRPGSTGELFF
>TRBJ2-5|TRBV6-6|-|few
TGTGCCAGCAGTTACCGTAAGCAAGAGACCCAGTACTTC
CASSYRKQETQYF
>TRBJ1-1|TRBV7-8|-|few
TGTGCCAGCAGCTTTAGATCGACGGGAGAGAGCACTGAAGCTTTCTTT
CASSFRSTGESTEAFF
>TRBJ2-3|TRBV20-1|-|-
TGCAGTGCTAGCTCGCAGGCAGATACGCAGTATTTT
CSASSQADTQYF
>TRBJ2-1|TRBV12-3/TRBV12-4|-|many
TGTGCCAGCAGTTTAACAGTCAATGAGCAGTTCTTC
CASSLTVNEQFF
>TRBJ1-1|TRBV29-1|-|few
TGCAGCGTTGAACCCAGGGTGTACACTGAAGCTTTCTTT
CSVEPRVYTEAFF
>TRBJ2-7|TRBV20-1|-|few
TGCAGTGCTTCAGACCCCCGGACAGTCCAACCCTACGAGCAGTACTTC
CSASDPRTVQPYEQYF
>TRBJ1-1|TRBV5-1|TRBD1|-
TGCGCCAGCAGCGAGACAGGGGGAAAGGCTGAAGCTTTCTTT
CASSETGGKAEAFF
>TRBJ1-2|TRBV6-5|TRBD1|few
TGTGCCAGCAGCTACCGGACAGGGCCCTATGGCTACACCTTC
CASSYRTGPYGYTF
>TRBJ2-5|TRBV24-1|-|-
TGTGCCACCAGTGCTGGGGACTTTCAAGAGACCCAGTACTTC
CATSAGDFQETQYF
>TRBJ2-3|TRBV4-2|TRBD2|-
TGTGCCAGCAGCCAAGAAGCCCGACTAGCGGTAGATACGCAGTATTTT
CASSQEARLAVDTQYF
>TRBJ1-2|TRBV9|TRBD1|-
TGTGCCAGCAGCCGGGACAGCGGAATTGACTACACCTTC
CASSRDSGIDYTF
>TRBJ2-5|TRBV11-1|-|-
TGTGCCAGCAGCTTAGGGATCGGGGGCACGGTCATCCAAGAGACCCAGTACTTC
CASSLGIGGTVIQETQYF
>TRBJ2-5|TRBV5-1|-|few
TGCGCCAGCTCGAGGGGGGGAAATCAAGAGACCCAGTACTTC
CASSRGGNQETQYF
>TRBJ1-2|TRBV6-5|-|few
TGTGCCAGCAGTTACGATGGCCTACCAGGAGGCTACACCTTC
CASSYDGLPGGYTF
>TRBJ1-1|TRBV10-3|-|few
TGTGCCATCAGGGGGGGGGCCAGTGAAGCTTTCTTT
CAIRGGASEAFF
>TRBJ2-3|TRBV20-1|-|-
TGCAGTGCTAGTCGGCGAGGGGGCACAGATACGCAGTATTTT
CSASRRGGTDTQYF
>TRBJ1-5|TRBV6-5|TRBD1|few
TGTGCCAGCAGTTACGAAAGGGGGCCAGGACAGCCCCAGCATTTT
CASSYERGPGQPQHF
>TRBJ2-3|TRBV7-2|TRBD1|-
TGTGCCAGCAGCTCCCCCCTTTTAGGGGGCAAGGGAGATACGCAGTATTTT
CASSSPLLGGKGDTQYF
>TRBJ2-7|TRBV4-2|TRBD2|-
TGTGCCAGCAGCCCTACCGGGACTAGCGGGAGGTACGAGCAGTACTTC
CASSPTGTSGRYEQYF
>TRBJ2-7|TRBV20-1|-|-
TGCAGTGCTGCGGAGGGGGGAACCTACGAGCAGTACTTC
CSAAEGGTYEQYF
>TRBJ2-5|TRBV28|-|many
TGTGCCAGCAGCCGAAAGTTGCTGTACCAAGAGACCCAGTACTTC
CASSRKLLYQETQYF
>TRBJ2-3|TRBV5-4|TRBD2|once
TGTGCCAGCAACCGGGAGGGCAGGGATACGCAGTATTTT
CASNREGRDTQYF
>TRBJ2-3|TRBV20-1|-|-
TGCAGTGCTAGAGCCAGCAACGGAGATACGCAGTATTTT
CSARASNGDTQYF
>TRBJ1-5|TRBV2|-|-
TGTGCCAGCAGTGAAGATGGGAGCAATCAGCCCCAGCATTTT
CASSEDGSNQPQHF
>TRBJ2-5|TRBV20-1|-|few
TGCAGTGCAGGGCGGGGTGAGACCCAGTACTTC
CSAGRGETQYF
>TRBJ1-2|TRBV14|TRBD1|few
TGTGCCAGCAGCCGATGGGGACCGGGACAGGGGAACTATGGCTACACCTTC
CASSRWGPGQGNYGYTF
>TRBJ2-5|TRBV7-8|-|many
TGTGCCAGCAGACCCCGTAGGGGAAATCTCCAAGAGACCCAGTACTTC
CASRPRRGNLQETQYF
>TRBJ2-2|TRBV14|TRBD1|-
TGTGCCAGCAGCCAAACGAGGACAGGGCTCACCGGGGAGCTGTTTTTT
CASSQTRTGLTGELFF
>TRBJ2-3|TRBV6-1|-|-
TGTGCCAGCAGTGAAGTATGGAGGGGTGATACGCAGTATTTT
CASSEVWRGDTQYF
>TRBJ1-2|TRBV12-3/TRBV12-4|-|-
TGTGCCAGCAGTTTACGCTCCGGGCCCGAGGGCTATGGCTACACCTTC
CASSLRSGPEGYGYTF